This entry concerns a single T cell receptor beta chain. Its antigen is not yet known. No clone much larger than this one lies a single base away; base qualities are absent. The record originates from a study of CD8 T cells in ankylosing spondylitis (dated by TCRdb to about 2017). Background for the entire study: To find TCR variants linked to disease, the study profiled T cell receptor beta repertoires in ankylosing spondylitis patients and healthy donors. The full study cohort comprised 25 ankylosing spondylitis patients and 110 or so healthy donors. Peripheral blood was sampled, and synovial fluid was additionally collected from ankylosing spondylitis patients.

The sequencing machine was an Illumina HiSeq 2500. TCR beta libraries were prepared by quantitative 5'-RACE with molecular barcodes. The original methods were these. A new computational method, built on a probabilistic model of VDJ rearrangement, was used to identify disease-linked TCR variants. TCRdb trimmed public reads at Q25 via fastp, called clones via MiXCR and kept in-frame beta chains. Every entry covers one CDR3 protein and lists the most common genes and DNA from its rows. In this record, the V and J calls reflect TCRdb's handling and not the investigators' own analysis. In all, the sample holds 150,000 to 200,000 distinct CDR3 sequences, and around 10% of those were seen once. About 28% of the sample rests with the top ten. The cysteine opens and the phenylalanine closes a CDR3 of 14 amino acids. Only the CDR3 DNA is retained, 42 bases long and in frame from the first base. Compared with germline, V lacks 4 bases and J lacks 2 bases; bases without a gene match: 6. The germline V gene specifies SGHRS as CDR1 and YFSETQ as CDR2.

The research as a whole found: Some TCR beta motif variants had previously been reported in synovial fluid and blood of reactive arthritis patients, which suggested common disease-initiation mechanisms. The disease-linked clones were reported as significantly enriched in matched synovial fluid samples from ankylosing spondylitis patients. Blood from ankylosing spondylitis patients appeared to be characterized by a TCR beta motif made up of under ten highly homologous amino acid variants. In peripheral blood, the disease-linked clones were found at relatively low frequencies and had a CD8+ phenotype.

The chain is made from TRBV5-1 and TRBJ2-7; 7 junctional bases match TRBD1. The sequencing input was blood, either unsorted or a sorted T cell fraction (not recorded which). The clonotype was recovered from a male donor with ankylosing spondylitis or in good health (not recorded which). The DNA sequence is TGCGCCAGCAGCCCGGGACAGAAAGCCTACGAGCAGTACTTC. Its protein product is CASSPGQKAYEQYF.